The sequence of this TCR beta chain was determined in a study of CD8 T cells in Susac syndrome. Controls matched for sex and age were healthy donors. While CD8+ and CD4+ T cells were isolated negatively, TEMRA cells were enriched by FACS. RNA in amounts of roughly 0.5 to 1 ug was reverse transcribed with random hexamers. Via MiXCR, TCRdb re-called the immunoSEQ multiplex PCR reads, giving one row per CDR3 protein. The sample contains tens of thousands of distinct CDR3 sequences, approximately 92% of which appear only once. The CDR3 covers 13 residues. V lost 6 bases, J lost 0 bases, and 6 bases lay in between. Germline CDR1 MNHEY, CDR2 SMNVEV (reference sequence).

What was sequenced was CD8+ T cells from PBMCs. The source is a human donor in good health. The chain has TRBV27 and TRBJ2-4; possibly TRBD1 for D (5 bases). For the CDR3, the DNA is TGTGCCAGCAGAGGGGTAGCCAAAAACATTCAGTACTTC. Protein sequence: CASRGVAKNIQYF.